The rows below give T cell receptor beta chains drawn from one sample of a study of cytomegalovirus exposure and HLA in healthy donors. Profiling relied on immunoSEQ multiplex PCR, and the TCRdb table lists in-frame clones only, not all of them. The data show over 150,000 clones, about four fifths seen once. The sequenced sample consisted of PBMCs. These TCRs come from a man younger than 30 in good health and CMV-seronegative. The CDR3 runs from the conserved cysteine through the conserved F or W.

>TRBJ1-5|TRBV6-5
CASSWGGNQPQHF
>TRBJ2-7|TRBV19
CASSSTQGSSYEQYF
>TRBJ1-2|TRBV4-3
CASSRGPGQNYGYTF
>TRBJ1-3|TRBV9
CASSVSAGTNGNTIYF
>TRBJ2-5|TRBV10-2
CASSLDRGGWETQYF
>TRBJ2-5|TRBV5-4
CASSLWQGVRETQYF
>TRBJ2-1|TRBV28
CASSLGQRTYNEQFF
>TRBJ2-2|TRBV4-3
CASSHGGRSTWLGTGELFF
>TRBJ2-1|TRBV4-2
CASSHNLADYNEQFF
>TRBJ1-3|TRBV18
CASSPPNSSGNTIYF
>TRBJ1-6|TRBV2
CASRIQGTPNSPLHF
>TRBJ2-1|TRBV5-1
CASSSQTSGGPRNVF
>TRBJ1-5|TRBV19
CASSSTGGNQPQHF
>TRBJ1-2|TRBV9
CASSVVPGVISNYGYTF
>TRBJ1-1|TRBV9
CASSGFTEAFF
>TRBJ2-3|TRBV7-2
CASSLGLTSGVTDTQYF
>TRBJ2-6|TRBV7-6
CASSFSLIRGSSGANVLTF
>TRBJ1-1|TRBV20-1
CSQYAEAFF
>TRBJ1-6|TRBV7-8
CASSLAQGAAYNSPLHF
>TRBJ2-4|TRBV7-2
CASSFILAGGPGNIQYF
>TRBJ2-6|TRBV4-3
CASSQDFGSGANVLTF
>TRBJ2-6|TRBV4-3
CASSQVLLSGANVLTF
>TRBJ1-4|TRBV29-1
CSVAPGGEKLFF
>TRBJ2-3|TRBV5-1
CASSLPAGQGAADTQYF
>TRBJ2-1|TRBV27
CASSFNGGTYNEQFF
>TRBJ2-1|TRBV4-3
CASSQDRGGSGGAVEQFF
>TRBJ2-1|TRBV9
CASSVGHYSYNEQFF
>TRBJ1-1|TRBV18
CASSPLSDTEAFF
>TRBJ2-7|TRBV29-1
CSVGSVVPYEQYF
>TRBJ1-1|TRBV13
CASSELNTEAFF
>TRBJ1-2|TRBV6-6
CASSPGTVIWGYTF
>TRBJ2-2|TRBV5-1
CASSLDLDTGELFF
>TRBJ1-4|TRBV7-2
CASSLDGEGQGEKLFF
>TRBJ2-7|TRBV4-1
CASSQDQNKGVYEQYF
>TRBJ2-6|TRBV4-3
CASSLATGSPGANGLTF
>TRBJ1-3|TRBV7-2
CASSLAGQGPSGNTIYF